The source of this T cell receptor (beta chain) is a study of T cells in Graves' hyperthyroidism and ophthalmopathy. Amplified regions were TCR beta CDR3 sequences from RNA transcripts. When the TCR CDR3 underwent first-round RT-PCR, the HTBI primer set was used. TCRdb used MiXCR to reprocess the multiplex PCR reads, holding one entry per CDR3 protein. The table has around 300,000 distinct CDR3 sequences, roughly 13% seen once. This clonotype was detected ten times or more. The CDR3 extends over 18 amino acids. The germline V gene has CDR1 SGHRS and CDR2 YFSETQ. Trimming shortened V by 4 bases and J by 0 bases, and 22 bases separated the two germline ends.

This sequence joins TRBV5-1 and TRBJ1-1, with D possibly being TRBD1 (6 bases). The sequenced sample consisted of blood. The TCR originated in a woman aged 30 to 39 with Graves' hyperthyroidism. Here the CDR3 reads CASSNSTRQERMNTEAFF. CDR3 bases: TGCGCCAGCAGCAACTCCACACGACAGGAGCGCATGAACACTGAAGCTTTCTTT.